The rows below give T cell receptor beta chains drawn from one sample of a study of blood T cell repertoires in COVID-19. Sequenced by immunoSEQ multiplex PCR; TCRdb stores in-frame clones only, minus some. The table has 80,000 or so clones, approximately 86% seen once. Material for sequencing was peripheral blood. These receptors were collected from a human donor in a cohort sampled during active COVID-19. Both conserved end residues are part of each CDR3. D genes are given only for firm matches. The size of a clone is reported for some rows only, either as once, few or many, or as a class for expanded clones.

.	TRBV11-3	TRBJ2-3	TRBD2	TGTGCCAGCAGCCCGCGGGGGGGGGTCGCAGATACGCAGTATTTT	CASSPRGGVADTQYF
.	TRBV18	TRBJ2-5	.	TGTGCCAGCTCACCGTCCATTCCGGGTTCTCAAGAGACCCAGTACTTC	CASSPSIPGSQETQYF
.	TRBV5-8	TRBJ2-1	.	TGTGCCAGCAGCTTGGCGGGGTTTATTGAGCAGTTCTTC	CASSLAGFIEQFF
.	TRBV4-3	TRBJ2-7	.	TGCGCCAGCAGCCAAGGGTTAGGGGACGAGCAGTACTTC	CASSQGLGDEQYF
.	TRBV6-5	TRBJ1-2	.	TGTGCCAGCAGCCTTACACCCACCTGGGGCTACACCTTC	CASSLTPTWGYTF
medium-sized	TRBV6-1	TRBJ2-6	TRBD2	TGTGCCAGCAGTGATAGCGGGGCGGAGGCCAACGTCCTGACTTTC	CASSDSGAEANVLTF
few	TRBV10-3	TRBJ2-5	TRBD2	TGTGCCATCAGTGAGCCTAGCGGGTCAGGGACCCAGTACTTC	CAISEPSGSGTQYF
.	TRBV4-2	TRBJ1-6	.	TGTGCCAGCAGCCACGGACTAACCAATAATTCACCCCTCCACTTT	CASSHGLTNNSPLHF
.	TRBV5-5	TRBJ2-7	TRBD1	TGTGCCAGCAGCTTTGGAAGGACAGGGGCCTACGAGCAGTACTTC	CASSFGRTGAYEQYF
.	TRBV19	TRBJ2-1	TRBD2	TGTGCCAGTACCCTACTAGCGGGGCGGGGGTATGAGCAGTTCTTC	CASTLLAGRGYEQFF
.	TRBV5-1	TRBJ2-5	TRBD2	TGCGCCAGCAGGGCGGGGGTCGGGGAGACCCAGTACTTC	CASRAGVGETQYF
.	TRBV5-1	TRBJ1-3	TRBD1	TGCGCCAGCAGCCTCAGGGGGCTTGGAAACACCATATATTTT	CASSLRGLGNTIYF
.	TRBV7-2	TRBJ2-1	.	TGTGCCAGCAGCACCGACAGCTCCTACAATGAGCAGTTCTTC	CASSTDSSYNEQFF
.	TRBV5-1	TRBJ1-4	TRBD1	TGCGCCAGCAGGCAGGGGGCTAATGAAAAACTGTTTTTT	CASRQGANEKLFF
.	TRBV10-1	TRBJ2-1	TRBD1	TGCGCCAGCAGTGACGCCAGGGGGCAGCCTGAGCAGTTCTTC	CASSDARGQPEQFF
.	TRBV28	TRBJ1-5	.	TGTGCCAGCAGTCTCCCGGTCCCAAGCGGTCAGCCCCAGCATTTT	CASSLPVPSGQPQHF
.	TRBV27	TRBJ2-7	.	TGTGCCAGCAGTTTATCTAGCAACTACGAGCAGTACTTC	CASSLSSNYEQYF
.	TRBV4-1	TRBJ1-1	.	TGCGCCAGCAGCCCTCAAGGACAGAGGAACACTGAAGCTTTCTTT	CASSPQGQRNTEAFF
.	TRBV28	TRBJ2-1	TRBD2	TGTGCCACCACCCGAGCGGGGCGCTACAATGAGCAGTTCTTC	CATTRAGRYNEQFF
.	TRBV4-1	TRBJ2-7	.	TGCGCCAGCAGCCAGCAGGGCTACGAGCAGTACTTC	CASSQQGYEQYF
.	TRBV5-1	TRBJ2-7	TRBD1	TGCGCCAGCAGCTCCAATTCAGGGGGCATTGCCTACGAGCAGTACTTC	CASSSNSGGIAYEQYF
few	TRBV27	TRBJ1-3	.	TGTGCCAGCTCCAACGCGGGAGAGACTGGAAACACCATATATTTT	CASSNAGETGNTIYF
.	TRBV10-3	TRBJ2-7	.	TGTGCCAGCGCACCCCGGGGGTCCCCCTACGAGCAGTACTTC	CASAPRGSPYEQYF
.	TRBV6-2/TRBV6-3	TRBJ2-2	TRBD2	TGTGCCAGCAGTTACGGGCGAGACTGGCGGGAGAGGTACACCGGGGAGCTGTTTTTT	CASSYGRDWRERYTGELFF
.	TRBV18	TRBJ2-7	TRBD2	TGTGCCAGCTCACTGATAGCGGGAGTTTTATACGAGCAGTACTTC	CASSLIAGVLYEQYF